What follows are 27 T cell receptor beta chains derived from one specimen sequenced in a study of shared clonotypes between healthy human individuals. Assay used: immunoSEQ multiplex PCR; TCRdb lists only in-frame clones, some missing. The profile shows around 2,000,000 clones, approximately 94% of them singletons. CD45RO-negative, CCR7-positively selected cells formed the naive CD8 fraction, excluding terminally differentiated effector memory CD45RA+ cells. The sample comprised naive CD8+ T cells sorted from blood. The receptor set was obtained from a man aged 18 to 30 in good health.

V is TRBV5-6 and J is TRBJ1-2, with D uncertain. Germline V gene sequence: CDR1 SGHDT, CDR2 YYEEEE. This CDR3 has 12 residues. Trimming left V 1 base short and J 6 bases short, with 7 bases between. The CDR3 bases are TGTGCCAGCAGCTTGAGCCCGGATGGCTACACCTTC. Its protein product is CASSLSPDGYTF.

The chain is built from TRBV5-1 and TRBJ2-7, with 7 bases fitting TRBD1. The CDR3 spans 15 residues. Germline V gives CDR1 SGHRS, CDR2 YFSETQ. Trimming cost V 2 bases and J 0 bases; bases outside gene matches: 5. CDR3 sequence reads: CASSLSGQASYEQYF. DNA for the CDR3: TGCGCCAGCAGCTTATCCGGACAGGCCTCCTACGAGCAGTACTTC.

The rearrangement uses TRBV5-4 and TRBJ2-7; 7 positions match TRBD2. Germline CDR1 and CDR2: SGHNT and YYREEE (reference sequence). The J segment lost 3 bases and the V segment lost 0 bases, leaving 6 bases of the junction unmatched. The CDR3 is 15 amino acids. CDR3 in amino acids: CASSLGAGAVYEQYF. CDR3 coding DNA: TGTGCCAGCAGCTTGGGTGCGGGAGCGGTCTACGAGCAGTACTTC. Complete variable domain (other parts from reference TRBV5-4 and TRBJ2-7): ETGVTQSPTHLIKTRGQQVTLRCSSQSGHNTVSWYQQALGQGPQFIFQYYREEENGRGNFPPRFSGLQFPNYSSELNVNALELDDSALYLCASSLGAGAVYEQYFGPGTRLTVT.

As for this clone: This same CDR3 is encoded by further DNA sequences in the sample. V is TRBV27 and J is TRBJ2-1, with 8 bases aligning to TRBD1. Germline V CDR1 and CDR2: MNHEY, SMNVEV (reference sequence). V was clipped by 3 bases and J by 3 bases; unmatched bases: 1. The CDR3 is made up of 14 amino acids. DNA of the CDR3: TGTGCCAGCAGTTTTGGGACAGGCTACAATGAGCAGTTCTTC. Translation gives CASSFGTGYNEQFF.

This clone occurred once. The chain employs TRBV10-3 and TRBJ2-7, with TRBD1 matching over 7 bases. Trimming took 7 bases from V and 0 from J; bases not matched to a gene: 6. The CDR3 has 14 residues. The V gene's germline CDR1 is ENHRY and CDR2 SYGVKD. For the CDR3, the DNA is TGTGCCATCAAAGAACAGGGGAGCTCCTACGAGCAGTACTTC. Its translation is CAIKEQGSSYEQYF.

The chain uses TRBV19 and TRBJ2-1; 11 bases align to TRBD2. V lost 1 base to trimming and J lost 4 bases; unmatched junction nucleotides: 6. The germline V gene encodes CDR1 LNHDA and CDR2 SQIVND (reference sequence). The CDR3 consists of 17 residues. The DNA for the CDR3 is TGTGCCAGTAGTATAGTGGGACTAGCGGACTTATACAATGAGCAGTTCTTC. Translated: CASSIVGLADLYNEQFF.

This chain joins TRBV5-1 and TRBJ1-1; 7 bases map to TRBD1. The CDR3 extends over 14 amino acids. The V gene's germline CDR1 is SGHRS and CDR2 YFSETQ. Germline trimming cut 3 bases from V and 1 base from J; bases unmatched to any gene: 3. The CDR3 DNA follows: TGCGCCAGCAGCTCGACAGGGAAGAACACTGAAGCTTTCTTT. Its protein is CASSSTGKNTEAFF.

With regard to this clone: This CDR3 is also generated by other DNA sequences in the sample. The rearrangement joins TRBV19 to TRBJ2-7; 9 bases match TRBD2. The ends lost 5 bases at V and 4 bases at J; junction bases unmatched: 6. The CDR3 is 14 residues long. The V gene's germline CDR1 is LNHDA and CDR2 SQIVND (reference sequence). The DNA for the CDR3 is TGTGCCAGTAGTCCGGGACTAGCCGGATACGAGCAGTACTTC. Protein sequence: CASSPGLAGYEQYF. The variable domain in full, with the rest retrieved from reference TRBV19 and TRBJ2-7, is DGGITQSPKYLFRKEGQNVTLSCEQNLNHDAMYWYRQDPGQGLRLIYYSQIVNDFQKGDIAEGYSVSREKKESFPLTVTSAQKNPTAFYLCASSPGLAGYEQYFGPGTRLTVT.

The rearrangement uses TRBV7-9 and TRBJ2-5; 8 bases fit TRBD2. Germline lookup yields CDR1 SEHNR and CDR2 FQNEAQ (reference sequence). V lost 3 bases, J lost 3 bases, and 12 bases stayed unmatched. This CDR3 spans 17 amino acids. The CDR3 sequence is CASSFEWGLGLKETQYF. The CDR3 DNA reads TGTGCCAGCAGCTTTGAATGGGGACTAGGCCTAAAAGAGACCCAGTACTTC.

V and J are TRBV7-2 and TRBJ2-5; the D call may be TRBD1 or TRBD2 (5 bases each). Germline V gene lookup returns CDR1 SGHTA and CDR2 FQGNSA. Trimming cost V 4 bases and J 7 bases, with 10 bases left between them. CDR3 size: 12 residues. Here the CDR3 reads CASSWDLRTQYF. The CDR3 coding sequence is TGTGCCAGCAGCTGGGACCTCCGGACCCAGTACTTC.

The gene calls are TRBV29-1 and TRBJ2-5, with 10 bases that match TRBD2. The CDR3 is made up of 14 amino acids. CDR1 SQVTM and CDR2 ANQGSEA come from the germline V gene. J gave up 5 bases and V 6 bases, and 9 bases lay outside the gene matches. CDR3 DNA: TGCAGCGTCGAGGGGGGACTAGCGTCCGAGACCCAGTACTTC. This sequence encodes CSVEGGLASETQYF.

CDR3 coding DNA: TGTGCCAGCAGCGTAGTAGCGGAGCCCACAGATACGCAGTATTTT. It encodes CASSVVAEPTDTQYF. The chain combines TRBV9 with TRBJ2-3; TRBD2 might be the D (6 bases). The CDR3 has 15 residues. The germline CDR1 and CDR2 sequences are SGDLS and YYNGEE. V lost 0 bases to trimming and J lost 2 bases, with 10 bases between them.

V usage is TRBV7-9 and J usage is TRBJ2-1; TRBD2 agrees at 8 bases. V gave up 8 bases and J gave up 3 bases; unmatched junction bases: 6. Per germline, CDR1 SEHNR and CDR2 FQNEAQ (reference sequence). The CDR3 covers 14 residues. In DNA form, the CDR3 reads TGTGCCAGCGGCCCCGGGAGGGACTACAATGAGCAGTTCTTC. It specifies CASGPGRDYNEQFF.

The CDR3 loop is CASGLGQGKTGELFF. CDR3 bases: TGTGCTAGTGGTTTGGGACAGGGTAAGACCGGGGAGCTGTTTTTT. This sequence joins TRBV12-5 and TRBJ2-2, with 7 bases lining up with TRBD1. In germline, CDR1 is LGHNT, CDR2 FRNRAP. The CDR3 has 15 amino acids. Trimming removed 1 base from V and 5 bases from J; junction bases left unmatched: 4.

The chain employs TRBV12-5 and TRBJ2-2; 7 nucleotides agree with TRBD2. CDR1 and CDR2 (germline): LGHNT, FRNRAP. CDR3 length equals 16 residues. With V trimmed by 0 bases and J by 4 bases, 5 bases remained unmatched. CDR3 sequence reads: CASGLVVAGVTGELFF. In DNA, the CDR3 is TGTGCTAGTGGTTTGGTAGTTGCGGGGGTCACCGGGGAGCTGTTTTTT.

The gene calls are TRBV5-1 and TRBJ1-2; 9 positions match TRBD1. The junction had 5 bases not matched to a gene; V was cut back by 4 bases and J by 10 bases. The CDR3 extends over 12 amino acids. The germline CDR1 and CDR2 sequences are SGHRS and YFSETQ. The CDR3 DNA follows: TGCGCCAGCAGCGTGGGGACAGGGAACTACACCTTC. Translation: CASSVGTGNYTF.

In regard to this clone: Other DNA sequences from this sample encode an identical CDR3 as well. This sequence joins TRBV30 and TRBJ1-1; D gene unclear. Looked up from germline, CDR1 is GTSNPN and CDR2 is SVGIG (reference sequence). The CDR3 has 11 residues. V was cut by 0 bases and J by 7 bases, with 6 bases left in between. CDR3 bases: TGTGCCTGGAGTGTGGGCAGTGAAGCTTTCTTT. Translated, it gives CAWSVGSEAFF.

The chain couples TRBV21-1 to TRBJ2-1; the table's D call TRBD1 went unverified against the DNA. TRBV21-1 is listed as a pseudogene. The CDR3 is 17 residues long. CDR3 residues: CASSNVDTGGLLNEQFF. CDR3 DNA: TGTGCCAGCAGCAATGTGGATACAGGGGGTTTATTAAATGAGCAGTTCTTC.

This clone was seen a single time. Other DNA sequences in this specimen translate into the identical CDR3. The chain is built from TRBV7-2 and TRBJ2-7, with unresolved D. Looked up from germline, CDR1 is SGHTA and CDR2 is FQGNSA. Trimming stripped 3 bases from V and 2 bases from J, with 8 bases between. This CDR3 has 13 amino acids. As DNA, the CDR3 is TGTGCCAGCAGCTTTTCAGTAGCCTACGAGCAGTACTTC. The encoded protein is CASSFSVAYEQYF.

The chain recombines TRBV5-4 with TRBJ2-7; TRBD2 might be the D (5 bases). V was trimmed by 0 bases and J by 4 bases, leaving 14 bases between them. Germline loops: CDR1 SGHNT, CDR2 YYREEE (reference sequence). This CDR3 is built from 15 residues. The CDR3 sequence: CASSLGGSAGYEQYF. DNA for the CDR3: TGTGCCAGCAGCTTGGGGGGTAGTGCGGGTTACGAGCAGTACTTC.

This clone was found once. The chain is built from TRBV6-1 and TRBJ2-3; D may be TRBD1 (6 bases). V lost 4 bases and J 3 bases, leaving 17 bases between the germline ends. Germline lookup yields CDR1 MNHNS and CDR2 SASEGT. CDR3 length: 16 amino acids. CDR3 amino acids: CASSGGPARGTDTQYF. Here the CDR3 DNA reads TGTGCCAGCAGTGGGGGGCCTGCTCGTGGGACAGATACGCAGTATTTT.

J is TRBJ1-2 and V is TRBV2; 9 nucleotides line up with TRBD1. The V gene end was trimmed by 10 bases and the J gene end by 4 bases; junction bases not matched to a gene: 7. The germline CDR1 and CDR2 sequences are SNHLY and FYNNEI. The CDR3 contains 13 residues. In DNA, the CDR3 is TGTGCCAATCCCGGGACAGGGCGCTATGGCTACACCTTC. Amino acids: CANPGTGRYGYTF.

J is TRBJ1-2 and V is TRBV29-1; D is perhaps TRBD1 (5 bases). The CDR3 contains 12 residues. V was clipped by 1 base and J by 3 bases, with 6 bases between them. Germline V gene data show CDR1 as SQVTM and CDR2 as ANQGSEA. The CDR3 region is CSVEGTHYGYTF. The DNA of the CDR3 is TGCAGCGTTGAAGGGACACACTATGGCTACACCTTC.

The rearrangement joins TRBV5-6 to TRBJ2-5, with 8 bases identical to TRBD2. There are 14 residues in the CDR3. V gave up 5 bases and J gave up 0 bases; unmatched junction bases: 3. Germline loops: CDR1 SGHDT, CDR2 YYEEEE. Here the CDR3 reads CASRGGGYQETQYF. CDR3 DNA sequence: TGTGCCAGCAGAGGCGGGGGGTACCAAGAGACCCAGTACTTC.

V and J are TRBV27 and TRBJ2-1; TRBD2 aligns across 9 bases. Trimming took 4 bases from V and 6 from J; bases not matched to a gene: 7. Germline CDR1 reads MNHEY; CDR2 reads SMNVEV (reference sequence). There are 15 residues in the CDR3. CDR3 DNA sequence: TGTGCCAGCAGTTACGTAGCGGGAGTAGGCAATGAGCAGTTCTTC. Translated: CASSYVAGVGNEQFF.

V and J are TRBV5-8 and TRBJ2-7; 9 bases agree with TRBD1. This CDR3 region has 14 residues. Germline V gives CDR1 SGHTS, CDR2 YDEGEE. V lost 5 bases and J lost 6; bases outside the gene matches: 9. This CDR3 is CASRRGTGISEQYF. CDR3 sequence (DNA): TGTGCCAGCAGGAGAGGGACAGGGATCTCCGAGCAGTACTTC.

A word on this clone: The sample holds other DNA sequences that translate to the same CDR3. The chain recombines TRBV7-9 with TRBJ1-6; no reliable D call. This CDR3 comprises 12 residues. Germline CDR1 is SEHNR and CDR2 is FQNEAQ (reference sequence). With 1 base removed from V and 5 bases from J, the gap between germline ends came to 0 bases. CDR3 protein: CASSLDNSPLHF. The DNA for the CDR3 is TGTGCCAGCAGCTTAGATAATTCACCCCTCCACTTT.